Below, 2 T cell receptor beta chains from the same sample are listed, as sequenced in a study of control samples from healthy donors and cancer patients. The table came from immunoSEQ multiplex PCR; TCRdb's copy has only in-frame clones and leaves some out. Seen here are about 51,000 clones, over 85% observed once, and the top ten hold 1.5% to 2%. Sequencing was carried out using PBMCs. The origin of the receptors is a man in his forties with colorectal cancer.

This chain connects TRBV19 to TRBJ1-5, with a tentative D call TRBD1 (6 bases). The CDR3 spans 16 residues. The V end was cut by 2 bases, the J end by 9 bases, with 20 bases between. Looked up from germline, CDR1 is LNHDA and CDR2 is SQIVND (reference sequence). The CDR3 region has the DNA TGTGCCAGTAGTATATTTGCGCAGGCAGGGGAACGGCCCCAGCATTTT. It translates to CASSIFAQAGERPQHF.

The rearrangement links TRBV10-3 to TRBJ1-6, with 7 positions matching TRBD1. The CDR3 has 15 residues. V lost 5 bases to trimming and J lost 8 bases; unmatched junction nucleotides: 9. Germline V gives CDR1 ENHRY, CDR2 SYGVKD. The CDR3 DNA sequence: TGTGCCATCAGTAGGACGGGACAGCCGGATTCACCCCTCCACTTT. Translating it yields CAISRTGQPDSPLHF.